These 6 T cell receptor beta chains were all obtained from the same sample, sequenced in a study of blood T cell repertoires in COVID-19. The protocol was immunoSEQ multiplex PCR, while the TCRdb copy is restricted to in-frame clones and leaves out a portion. The repertoire holds roughly 70,000 clones, with about nine tenths as singletons. Sequencing was carried out using peripheral blood. These receptors were taken from a human donor with active COVID-19. The donor label of this sample is uncertain.

The chain carries TRBV7-2 and TRBJ1-1, with D unresolved. Germline V gene sequence: CDR1 SGHTA, CDR2 FQGNSA. CDR3 length: 15 residues. Trimming stripped 7 bases from V and 0 bases from J, with 15 bases between. DNA for the CDR3: TGTGCCAGCACCCCGGGCCCGCGGGTGAACACTGAAGCTTTCTTT. Protein product: CASTPGPRVNTEAFF.

V gene TRBV20-1 combines with J gene TRBJ1-4, with unresolved D. Trimming pared 5 bases from V and 6 bases from J, leaving 7 bases between. The CDR3 sequence is 11 residues long. Looked up from germline, CDR1 is DFQATT and CDR2 is SNEGSKA (reference sequence). The CDR3 nucleotides are TGCAGTGCTCCGGCGGATGAAAAACTGTTTTTT. Amino acids: CSAPADEKLFF.

The chain has TRBV2 and TRBJ2-1, with TRBD2 matching 10 bases. Trimming took 6 bases from V and 2 from J; bases not matched to a gene: 7. The germline V gene has CDR1 SNHLY and CDR2 FYNNEI. The CDR3 has 16 amino acids. The CDR3 spells CASSITSGAAYNEQFF. The DNA for the CDR3 is TGTGCCAGCAGCATAACTAGCGGGGCCGCCTACAATGAGCAGTTCTTC.

The J gene is TRBJ2-5, the V gene TRBV6-2 or TRBV6-3; D not resolved. V was shortened by 5 bases and J by 5 bases, with 6 bases between the two germline ends. Germline CDR1 reads MNHEY; CDR2 reads SVGEGT. This CDR3 region has 11 residues. As DNA, the CDR3 is TGTGCCAGCAGTAAACGGGAGACCCAGTACTTC. This gives the protein CASSKRETQYF.

V usage is TRBV18 and J usage is TRBJ1-1; 7 nucleotides line up with TRBD1. The CDR3 contains 14 residues. V dropped 5 bases and J dropped 0; count of bases not matched to a gene: 3. CDR1 is KGHSH and CDR2 is LQKENI in the germline V gene. DNA for the CDR3: TGTGCCAGCTCATACGGGACAGTGAACACTGAAGCTTTCTTT. Residues: CASSYGTVNTEAFF.

The rearrangement joins TRBV7-9 to TRBJ2-4, with 8 bases matching TRBD1. CDR1 and CDR2 from the germline V gene are SEHNR and FQNEAQ (reference sequence). This CDR3 spans 16 amino acids. J lost 3 bases, V lost 1 base, and 5 bases had no gene match. CDR3 region: CASSLGQGSDKNIQYF. CDR3 DNA: TGTGCCAGCAGCTTAGGACAGGGGTCGGACAAAAACATTCAGTACTTC.